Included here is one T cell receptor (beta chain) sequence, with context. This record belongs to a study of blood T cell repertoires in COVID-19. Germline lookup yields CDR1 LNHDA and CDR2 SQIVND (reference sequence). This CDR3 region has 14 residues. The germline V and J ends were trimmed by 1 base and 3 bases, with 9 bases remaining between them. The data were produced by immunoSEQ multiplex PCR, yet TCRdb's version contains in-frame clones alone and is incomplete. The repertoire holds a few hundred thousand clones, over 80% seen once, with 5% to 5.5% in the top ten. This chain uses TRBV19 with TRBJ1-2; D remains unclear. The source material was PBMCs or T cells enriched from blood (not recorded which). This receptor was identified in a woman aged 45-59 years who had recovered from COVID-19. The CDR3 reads CASSIGDMYYGYTF. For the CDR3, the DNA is TGTGCCAGTAGTATAGGCGACATGTACTATGGCTACACCTTC.